This is a list of T cell receptor beta chains from one sample in a study of blood T cell repertoires in COVID-19. Clones were read by immunoSEQ multiplex PCR, and TCRdb kept only the in-frame ones, dropping some. The sample lists 30,000 to 35,000 clones, roughly 86% occurring once. Sequencing input: peripheral blood. The receptors come from a man older than 75 with active or convalescent COVID-19. The CDR3 runs from the conserved cysteine through the conserved F or W. Each record gives: CDR3 DNA, CDR3 protein, J gene, clone size, V gene, D gene. D genes are given only for firm matches. Clone size is stated in some rows and not others, as once, few, many or a class when expanded.

CDR3nt: TGTGCCAGCAGCCCAACCCGGGGACAGCCCTATGGCTACACCTTC
CDR3aa: CASSPTRGQPYGYTF
j_gene: TRBJ1-2
abundance: -
v_gene: TRBV7-2
d_gene: TRBD1

CDR3nt: TGCAGTGCTAGCCTCTCCTACGAGCAGTACTTC
CDR3aa: CSASLSYEQYF
j_gene: TRBJ2-7
abundance: once
v_gene: TRBV20-1
d_gene: -

CDR3nt: TGTGCCACCAGTGATGGACTAGCTCGGTACACCGGGGAGCTGTTTTTT
CDR3aa: CATSDGLARYTGELFF
j_gene: TRBJ2-2
abundance: few
v_gene: TRBV24-1
d_gene: TRBD2

CDR3nt: TGCGCCAGCAGCTCCGAGGACAGGGGCTATGGCTACACCTTC
CDR3aa: CASSSEDRGYGYTF
j_gene: TRBJ1-2
abundance: -
v_gene: TRBV5-1
d_gene: TRBD1

CDR3nt: TGTGCCAGCAGCCAAGATCCTTCCAGCGGGCGCTACGAGCAGTACTTC
CDR3aa: CASSQDPSSGRYEQYF
j_gene: TRBJ2-7
abundance: once
v_gene: TRBV14
d_gene: -

CDR3nt: TGTGCCAGTAGAAGAAACGAGTTTCAGCCCCAGCATTTT
CDR3aa: CASRRNEFQPQHF
j_gene: TRBJ1-5
abundance: -
v_gene: TRBV19
d_gene: -

CDR3nt: TGTGCCAGTAGTGTGACTAGCGGATCCTACGAGCAGTACTTC
CDR3aa: CASSVTSGSYEQYF
j_gene: TRBJ2-7
abundance: -
v_gene: TRBV19
d_gene: TRBD2

CDR3nt: TGTGCCAGCAGCGGGACAGTTGATCAGCCCCAGCATTTT
CDR3aa: CASSGTVDQPQHF
j_gene: TRBJ1-5
abundance: -
v_gene: TRBV7-9
d_gene: TRBD1

CDR3nt: TGTGCCAGCAGTTTGGGCAGCCCGAGAAAACTGTTTTTT
CDR3aa: CASSLGSPRKLFF
j_gene: TRBJ1-4
abundance: -
v_gene: TRBV6-2/TRBV6-3
d_gene: -

CDR3nt: TGTGCCAGCAGCCACCGGGACAGGGGTTTAGTCGAGCAGTACTTC
CDR3aa: CASSHRDRGLVEQYF
j_gene: TRBJ2-7
abundance: -
v_gene: TRBV11-3
d_gene: TRBD1

CDR3nt: TGTGCCAGCAGAATAGCGGGAGAAGGCGATGAGCAGTTCTTC
CDR3aa: CASRIAGEGDEQFF
j_gene: TRBJ2-1
abundance: -
v_gene: TRBV2
d_gene: TRBD2

CDR3nt: TGTGCCAGCAGTGTCCGTAGCGGGAGAGGCGTGGGGTACCAAGAGACCCAGTACTTC
CDR3aa: CASSVRSGRGVGYQETQYF
j_gene: TRBJ2-5
abundance: once
v_gene: TRBV28
d_gene: TRBD2

CDR3nt: TGTGCCAGCAGTTTTATGGTAAGGAGGGTCCATCAGCCCCAGCATTTT
CDR3aa: CASSFMVRRVHQPQHF
j_gene: TRBJ1-5
abundance: -
v_gene: TRBV2
d_gene: -

CDR3nt: TGTGCCACCAGTGATCCTAGCGGGGCCTACGAGCAGTACTTC
CDR3aa: CATSDPSGAYEQYF
j_gene: TRBJ2-7
abundance: few
v_gene: TRBV24-1
d_gene: TRBD2

CDR3nt: TGTGCCAGCAGCTCCGGGACAGCTACCTACGAGCAGTACTTC
CDR3aa: CASSSGTATYEQYF
j_gene: TRBJ2-7
abundance: few
v_gene: TRBV5-4
d_gene: TRBD1

CDR3nt: TGTGCCAGCAGCTTGGCAGGCCCAAAGACCCAGTACTTC
CDR3aa: CASSLAGPKTQYF
j_gene: TRBJ2-5
abundance: once
v_gene: TRBV5-4
d_gene: -

CDR3nt: TGTGCCAGCTCAAAGAGGGACAGGGACACTGAAGCTTTCTTT
CDR3aa: CASSKRDRDTEAFF
j_gene: TRBJ1-1
abundance: -
v_gene: TRBV18
d_gene: TRBD1

CDR3nt: TGTGCCACGGAGGGGTTAGCGAATCAGCCCCAGCATTTT
CDR3aa: CATEGLANQPQHF
j_gene: TRBJ1-5
abundance: -
v_gene: TRBV24-1
d_gene: -

CDR3nt: TGTGCCAGTAGGGATACCAAGGCCGCGGGGACCCAGTACTTC
CDR3aa: CASRDTKAAGTQYF
j_gene: TRBJ2-5
abundance: -
v_gene: TRBV19
d_gene: -

CDR3nt: TGTGCCAGCAGCTTAGGTAACGGGGGGAGAGAGACCCAGTACTTC
CDR3aa: CASSLGNGGRETQYF
j_gene: TRBJ2-5
abundance: -
v_gene: TRBV7-9
d_gene: TRBD2

CDR3nt: TGCGCCAGCAGCACCGGGACAGGGGGCGAACAAGAGCAGTACTTC
CDR3aa: CASSTGTGGEQEQYF
j_gene: TRBJ2-7
abundance: -
v_gene: TRBV5-1
d_gene: TRBD1

CDR3nt: TGCGCCAGCAGCCAATCGGGACTAACTTCCTCCGGGGGAGTGTTCTTC
CDR3aa: CASSQSGLTSSGGVFF
j_gene: TRBJ2-1
abundance: -
v_gene: TRBV4-1
d_gene: TRBD2

CDR3nt: TGCGCCAGCAGTCAATCACCGGGGAAACCCACAAAGTACAATGAGCAGTTCTTC
CDR3aa: CASSQSPGKPTKYNEQFF
j_gene: TRBJ2-1
abundance: -
v_gene: TRBV23-1
d_gene: -

CDR3nt: TGTGCCAGCAGCTTAGCGGTGACAGCCTATGGCTACACCTTC
CDR3aa: CASSLAVTAYGYTF
j_gene: TRBJ1-2
abundance: -
v_gene: TRBV7-2
d_gene: -

CDR3nt: TGTGCCAGCAGACGAGGGGGAACAGGGAATATGAACACTGAAGCTTTCTTT
CDR3aa: CASRRGGTGNMNTEAFF
j_gene: TRBJ1-1
abundance: -
v_gene: TRBV6-6
d_gene: -

CDR3nt: TGTGCCAGCAGTTCGGACAGAGGGATCACTGAAGCTTTCTTT
CDR3aa: CASSSDRGITEAFF
j_gene: TRBJ1-1
abundance: -
v_gene: TRBV28
d_gene: -

CDR3nt: TGTGCCACCAGTTTGAGCGGAACAGATACGCAGTATTTT
CDR3aa: CATSLSGTDTQYF
j_gene: TRBJ2-3
abundance: -
v_gene: TRBV24-1
d_gene: -

CDR3nt: TGTGCCTGGGACAGGGGGCAGGCGGATACTGAAGCTTTCTTT
CDR3aa: CAWDRGQADTEAFF
j_gene: TRBJ1-1
abundance: few
v_gene: TRBV30
d_gene: TRBD1

CDR3nt: TGTGCCACCAGTGATTTCACAGGGGACTCCTACGAGCAGTACTTC
CDR3aa: CATSDFTGDSYEQYF
j_gene: TRBJ2-7
abundance: once
v_gene: TRBV24-1
d_gene: TRBD1

CDR3nt: TGCGCCAGTGCAGCGGGAGCGGGCACAGATACGCAGTATTTT
CDR3aa: CASAAGAGTDTQYF
j_gene: TRBJ2-3
abundance: -
v_gene: TRBV5-1
d_gene: TRBD2

CDR3nt: TGTGCCAGCTCCCTAGCGGGAGATACGCAGTATTTT
CDR3aa: CASSLAGDTQYF
j_gene: TRBJ2-3
abundance: -
v_gene: TRBV6-5
d_gene: TRBD2

CDR3nt: TGTGCCAGCAGCTTCGGGGGTGGCACAGATACGCAGTATTTT
CDR3aa: CASSFGGGTDTQYF
j_gene: TRBJ2-3
abundance: -
v_gene: TRBV7-2
d_gene: -

CDR3nt: TGTGCCAGCAGCCGTGGACAGGGGAGTGAAGCTTTCTTT
CDR3aa: CASSRGQGSEAFF
j_gene: TRBJ1-1
abundance: once
v_gene: TRBV11-2
d_gene: TRBD1

CDR3nt: TGTGCCAGCAGCCAAGCGGGACACCTGGGAAACACCATATATTTT
CDR3aa: CASSQAGHLGNTIYF
j_gene: TRBJ1-3
abundance: -
v_gene: TRBV3-1/TRBV3-2
d_gene: -

CDR3nt: TGTGCCAGCAGATCAACCAGGTCCCAGGTTCAGCCCCAGCATTTT
CDR3aa: CASRSTRSQVQPQHF
j_gene: TRBJ1-5
abundance: few
v_gene: TRBV6-5
d_gene: -

CDR3nt: TGTGCCAGCAGCTTATCAGGAATGAACACTGAAGCTTTCTTT
CDR3aa: CASSLSGMNTEAFF
j_gene: TRBJ1-1
abundance: -
v_gene: TRBV7-8
d_gene: -

CDR3nt: TGCGCCAGCAGCCCGTCGGGGTCCACTGAAGCTTTCTTT
CDR3aa: CASSPSGSTEAFF
j_gene: TRBJ1-1
abundance: -
v_gene: TRBV5-1
d_gene: -

CDR3nt: TGTGCCAGCAGCGGGACAGGGGGCATAGGAGATACGCAGTATTTT
CDR3aa: CASSGTGGIGDTQYF
j_gene: TRBJ2-3
abundance: -
v_gene: TRBV5-6
d_gene: TRBD1

CDR3nt: TGTGCCAGCAGCCCGTTAATAGCGGTGGGGGAGACCCAGTACTTC
CDR3aa: CASSPLIAVGETQYF
j_gene: TRBJ2-5
abundance: -
v_gene: TRBV5-4
d_gene: -

CDR3nt: TGTGCCAGCAGTGAAGCGGGGACTATCGAGACCCAGTACTTC
CDR3aa: CASSEAGTIETQYF
j_gene: TRBJ2-5
abundance: -
v_gene: TRBV6-1
d_gene: TRBD2

CDR3nt: TGTGCCAGCAGCCCTAGCTCTACCGGGGGCACTGAAGCTTTCTTT
CDR3aa: CASSPSSTGGTEAFF
j_gene: TRBJ1-1
abundance: few
v_gene: TRBV7-2
d_gene: -

CDR3nt: TGTGCCACCAGTGAAAAGCCTAACTATGGCTACACCTTC
CDR3aa: CATSEKPNYGYTF
j_gene: TRBJ1-2
abundance: -
v_gene: TRBV24-1
d_gene: -

CDR3nt: TGTGCCAGCAGCTTAGGTAGTAGCGGGAGCGGGATAGCCAAAAACATTCAGTACTTC
CDR3aa: CASSLGSSGSGIAKNIQYF
j_gene: TRBJ2-4
abundance: -
v_gene: TRBV11-3
d_gene: TRBD2

CDR3nt: TGTGCCTCACAGGGGGAGGGCCGGCCTTACGAGCAGTACTTC
CDR3aa: CASQGEGRPYEQYF
j_gene: TRBJ2-7
abundance: -
v_gene: TRBV2
d_gene: -

CDR3nt: TGTGCCAGCAGCTTGGAAGGCGGGAGAAGAACCGGGGAGCTGTTTTTT
CDR3aa: CASSLEGGRRTGELFF
j_gene: TRBJ2-2
abundance: -
v_gene: TRBV5-6
d_gene: TRBD2